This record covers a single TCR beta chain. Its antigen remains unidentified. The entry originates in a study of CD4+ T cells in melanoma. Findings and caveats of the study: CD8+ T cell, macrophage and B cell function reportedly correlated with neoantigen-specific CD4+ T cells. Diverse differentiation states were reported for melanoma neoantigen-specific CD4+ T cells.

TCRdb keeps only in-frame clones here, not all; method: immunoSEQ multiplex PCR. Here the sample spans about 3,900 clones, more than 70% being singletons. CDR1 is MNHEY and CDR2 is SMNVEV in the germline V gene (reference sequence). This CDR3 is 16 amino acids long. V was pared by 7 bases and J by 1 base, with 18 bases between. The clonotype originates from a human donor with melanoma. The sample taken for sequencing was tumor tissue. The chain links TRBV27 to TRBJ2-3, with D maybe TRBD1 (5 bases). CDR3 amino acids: CASMVFWGVGTDTQYF. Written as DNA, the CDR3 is TGTGCCAGCATGGTCTTCTGGGGCGTTGGCACAGATACGCAGTATTTT.